Below are 30 T cell receptor beta chains sequenced from a single sample in a study of T cell changes during pregnancy in multiple sclerosis. The table came from immunoSEQ multiplex PCR; TCRdb's copy has only in-frame clones and leaves some out. This sample has around 63,000 clones; 90% to 95% occur once, and the top ten carry roughly 2%. This material consisted of peripheral blood, taken in the third trimester of pregnancy. These receptors were obtained from a female donor in good health, enrolled as a control in a pregnancy study.

The chain has TRBV27 and TRBJ2-3; 10 bases map to TRBD2. The V gene's germline CDR1 is MNHEY and CDR2 SMNVEV (reference sequence). CDR3 length equals 15 residues. After removal of 6 bases from V and 3 bases from J, the junction contained 6 bases not matched to a gene. The CDR3 is CASSPSGSSTDTQYF. In DNA, the CDR3 is TGTGCCAGCAGCCCTAGCGGGAGCAGTACAGATACGCAGTATTTT.

The sample holds a few counts of this clone. The rearrangement joins TRBV30 to TRBJ2-2; D may be TRBD1 (6 bases). V lost 3 bases, J lost 1 base, and 6 bases lay in between. The CDR3 totals 13 residues. Looked up from germline, CDR1 is GTSNPN and CDR2 is SVGIG (reference sequence). CDR3 coding DNA: TGTGCCTGGAGACAGGGGAACACCGGGGAGCTGTTTTTT. Amino acid sequence: CAWRQGNTGELFF. Together with reference TRBV30 and TRBJ2-2, the CDR3 gives the full variable domain: SQTIHQWPATLVQPVGSPLSLECTVEGTSNPNLYWYRQAAGRGLQLLFYSVGIGQISSEVPQNLSASRPQDRQFILSSKKLLLSDSGFYLCAWRQGNTGELFFGEGSRLTVL.

The DNA of the CDR3 is TGTGCCAGCAGTCTCGGTCAGGGAGGTGATCAGCCCCAGCATTTT. Amino acid sequence: CASSLGQGGDQPQHF. The chain has TRBV6-8 and TRBJ1-5, with D possibly matching TRBD1 (5 bases). The V end lost 5 bases, the J end lost 5 bases, and 16 bases lay between the germline ends. Germline values: CDR1 MNHGY, CDR2 SAAAGT. This CDR3 comprises 15 residues.

V gene TRBV4-1 combines with J gene TRBJ2-1; 7 positions agree with TRBD2. Germline CDR1 MGHRA, CDR2 YSYEKL. V was clipped by 2 bases and J by 7 bases; unmatched bases: 23. The CDR3 totals 20 residues. The CDR3, as DNA: TGCGCCAGCAGCCAACCCTCCAACGCGGGGGAGAACTACCGGTTTAATGAGCAGTTCTTC. Translated: CASSQPSNAGENYRFNEQFF.

The chain uses TRBV28 and TRBJ1-5; the D is unclear. The CDR3 is 15 amino acids. CDR1 and CDR2 from the germline V gene are MDHEN and SYDVKM. The germline V and J ends were trimmed by 6 bases and 1 base, with 13 bases remaining between them. The CDR3 region has the DNA TGTGCCAGCAGCGGTATGCCTGCGAGCAATCAGCCCCAGCATTTT. Translation: CASSGMPASNQPQHF. Full variable domain (outside the CDR3, taken from reference TRBV28 and TRBJ1-5): DVKVTQSSRYLVKRTGEKVFLECVQDMDHENMFWYRQDPGLGLRLIYFSYDVKMKEKGDIPEGYSVSREKKERFSLILESASTNQTSMYLCASSGMPASNQPQHFGDGTRLSIL.

This clone has a handful of counts. The rearrangement joins TRBV5-6 to TRBJ2-7; 7 positions match TRBD2. The CDR3 is 14 residues long. The germline gives CDR1 SGHDT, CDR2 YYEEEE. V trimming: 4 bases; J trimming: 6 bases; junction bases outside the gene matches: 10. The CDR3 is CASSEGLSLFEQYF. DNA of the CDR3: TGTGCCAGCAGCGAGGGACTATCTCTTTTCGAGCAGTACTTC.

In the case of this clone: The conserved phenylalanine or tryptophan normally closing the CDR3 is absent here, so this likely arose from a read error. The rearrangement joins TRBV30 to TRBJ1-1; 7 nucleotides agree with TRBD1. The germline V gene encodes CDR1 GTSNPN and CDR2 SVGIG (reference sequence). The CDR3 consists of 14 residues. The V segment lost 3 bases and the J segment 3 bases; nucleotides outside the gene matches: 7. CDR3 sequence reads: CAWRRQGADTEAFS. The CDR3 DNA sequence: TGTGCCTGGAGACGACAGGGTGCCGACACTGAAGCTTTCTCT.

The chain couples TRBV10-3 to TRBJ1-5; unclear D gene. The ends were cut back, 3 bases at V and 0 bases at J, with 3 bases in the middle. The CDR3 totals 13 residues. Germline V lookup: CDR1 ENHRY, CDR2 SYGVKD. CDR3 nucleotide sequence: TGTGCCATCAGTGACTATAGCAATCAGCCCCAGCATTTT. It encodes CAISDYSNQPQHF.

V is TRBV13 and J is TRBJ2-7, with 9 bases lining up with TRBD2. Trimming cost V 4 bases and J 2 bases; bases outside gene matches: 9. The CDR3 spans 16 residues. Germline assignment: CDR1 PRHDT and CDR2 FYEKMQ (reference sequence). The CDR3 is CASSYASGGRAYEQYF. In DNA, the CDR3 is TGTGCCAGCAGCTACGCATCCGGCGGGAGGGCCTACGAGCAGTACTTC.

The rearrangement joins TRBV5-6 to TRBJ1-2, with 9 positions matching TRBD1. The germline V gene has CDR1 SGHDT and CDR2 YYEEEE. The CDR3 is 15 residues long. With V trimmed by 4 bases and J by 7 bases, 11 bases remained unmatched. This CDR3 is CASSIQGADSRGYTF. The CDR3 nucleotides are TGTGCCAGCAGCATACAGGGGGCTGACTCCCGTGGCTACACCTTC. Full variable domain (remainder filled in from reference TRBV5-6 and TRBJ1-2): DAGVTQSPTHLIKTRGQQVTLRCSPKSGHDTVSWYQQALGQGPQFIFQYYEEEERQRGNFPDRFSGHQFPNYSSELNVNALLLGDSALYLCASSIQGADSRGYTFGSGTRLTVV.

The chain is built from TRBV7-9 and TRBJ2-3; 7 bases line up with TRBD2. The CDR3 spans 16 residues. V lost 5 bases, J lost 0 bases, and 8 bases stayed unmatched. Per germline, CDR1 SEHNR and CDR2 FQNEAQ (reference sequence). This CDR3 reads CASSPTAGTSTDTQYF. The CDR3 DNA follows: TGTGCCAGCAGCCCCACAGCGGGGACCAGCACAGATACGCAGTATTTT.

This chain joins TRBV4-1 and TRBJ2-1, with D unresolved. This CDR3 contains 12 residues. Trimming cost V 1 base and J 11 bases, with 9 bases left between them. Germline CDR1 and CDR2: MGHRA and YSYEKL. CDR3 residues: CASSQVLSKQFF. The CDR3 nucleotides read TGCGCCAGCAGCCAAGTCCTATCGAAGCAGTTCTTC.

For this clone: The junction departs from the called germline gene at one end, perhaps through a read error. The chain couples TRBV9 to TRBJ2-6; D not certain. CDR1 is SGDLS, CDR2 YYNGEE, per germline. There are 13 residues in the CDR3. CDR3 sequence reads: CASSLSSATVLTF. The CDR3 DNA follows: TGTGCCAGCAGCCTTAGTTCCGCCACCGTCCTGACTTTC.

V is TRBV6-5 and J is TRBJ2-7; 7 positions match TRBD1. CDR1 is MNHEY, CDR2 SVGAGI, per germline. The CDR3 is 16 residues long. V lost 0 bases and J lost 0; bases outside the gene matches: 5. The CDR3 DNA follows: TGTGCCAGCAGTTACTCCGGGACAGCGAGCTCCTACGAGCAGTACTTC. Translating gives CASSYSGTASSYEQYF.

The chain is built from TRBV4-1 and TRBJ2-6, with 11 bases identical to TRBD1. V shed 0 bases and J 3 bases; nucleotides not matched to a gene: 10. The CDR3 covers 20 residues. The germline CDR1 and CDR2 sequences are MGHRA and YSYEKL. The CDR3 is CASSQDGHGQGALGANVLTF. The DNA of the CDR3 is TGCGCCAGCAGCCAAGATGGGCATGGACAGGGGGCGCTTGGGGCCAACGTCCTGACTTTC.

The gene calls are TRBV27 and TRBJ2-2; 9 bases map to TRBD2. The CDR3 runs to 15 residues. V lost 6 bases, J lost 7 bases, and 9 bases stayed unmatched. Germline-derived CDR1 and CDR2 are MNHEY and SMNVEV (reference sequence). The CDR3 here is CASRTPGLAHGELFF. The CDR3 nucleotides are TGTGCCAGCAGGACACCGGGACTAGCCCACGGGGAGCTGTTTTTT.

The genes are TRBV5-4 and TRBJ2-7, with 9 positions matching TRBD2. The CDR3 extends over 15 amino acids. Germline CDR1 is SGHNT and CDR2 is YYREEE (reference sequence). Losses at the gene ends were 5 bases for V and 1 base for J; bases not matched to a gene: 7. CDR3 region: CASRGSGSPSYEQYF. CDR3 in DNA: TGTGCCAGCAGAGGTAGCGGGAGCCCTTCCTACGAGCAGTACTTC.

This clone occurred once. The chain is built from TRBV15 and TRBJ1-1; weak D call: TRBD1 (5 bases). Germline V lookup: CDR1 LNHNV, CDR2 YYDKDF (reference sequence). CDR3 size: 14 residues. V dropped 0 bases and J dropped 6 bases, with 11 bases sitting between them. In DNA, the CDR3 is TGTGCCACCAGCAGAGACGGCGGCAGGGCTGAAGCTTTCTTT. Translating gives CATSRDGGRAEAFF. Drawing the rest from reference TRBV15 and TRBJ1-1, the complete variable domain is DAMVIQNPRYQVTQFGKPVTLSCSQTLNHNVMYWYQQKSSQAPKLLFHYYDKDFNNEADTPDNFQSRRPNTSFCFLDIRSPGLGDTAMYLCATSRDGGRAEAFFGQGTRLTVV.

The chain couples TRBV7-9 to TRBJ1-4, with TRBD1 identical over 7 bases. The CDR3 is 15 amino acids. Germline V gives CDR1 SEHNR, CDR2 FQNEAQ (reference sequence). Unmatched junction bases numbered 6, after V lost 4 bases and J lost 4 bases. CDR3 DNA sequence: TGTGCCAGCAGCTCCCGGGACAGCCATAATGAAAAACTGTTTTTT. It specifies CASSSRDSHNEKLFF. Together with reference TRBV7-9 and TRBJ1-4, the CDR3 gives the full variable domain: DTGVSQNPRHKITKRGQNVTFRCDPISEHNRLYWYRQTLGQGPEFLTYFQNEAQLEKSRLLSDRFSAERPKGSFSTLEIQRTEQGDSAMYLCASSSRDSHNEKLFFGSGTQLSVL.

The rearrangement uses TRBV30 and TRBJ2-7, with 7 positions matching TRBD1. The CDR3 consists of 13 residues. Looked up from germline, CDR1 is GTSNPN and CDR2 is SVGIG (reference sequence). V lost 3 bases, J lost 5 bases, and 7 bases stayed unmatched. CDR3 nucleotides: TGTGCCTGGAGGCGAAGGGGGCACGACGAGCAGTACTTC. Amino acids: CAWRRRGHDEQYF. The full variable domain, in which reference TRBV30 and TRBJ2-7 provide the parts outside the CDR3, is SQTIHQWPATLVQPVGSPLSLECTVEGTSNPNLYWYRQAAGRGLQLLFYSVGIGQISSEVPQNLSASRPQDRQFILSSKKLLLSDSGFYLCAWRRRGHDEQYFGPGTRLTVT.

The CDR3 is CASSPHWTGRNTGELFF. The CDR3 bases are TGTGCCAGCAGTCCCCATTGGACAGGGCGCAACACCGGGGAGCTGTTTTTT. The V gene is TRBV2, the J gene TRBJ2-2; TRBD1 matches at 8 bases. The CDR3 spans 17 residues. The V and J ends lost 5 bases and 2 bases, in that order; junction bases with no gene match: 10. The germline gives CDR1 SNHLY, CDR2 FYNNEI.

V and J are TRBV9 and TRBJ1-2; 7 nucleotides match TRBD1. The CDR3 sequence is 16 residues long. V shed 1 base, J shed 6 bases, and the junction held 12 bases outside the gene matches. Looked up from germline, CDR1 is SGDLS and CDR2 is YYNGEE. For the CDR3, the DNA is TGTGCCAGCAGCGTACAAAAACAGGGGAATATGAATGGCTACACCTTC. Its translation is CASSVQKQGNMNGYTF.

The rearrangement joins TRBV5-6 to TRBJ1-2; D ambiguous. Germline V gene lookup returns CDR1 SGHDT and CDR2 YYEEEE. This CDR3 region has 13 residues. Trimming shortened V by 2 bases and J by 3 bases, and 8 bases separated the two germline ends. DNA of the CDR3: TGTGCCAGCAGCTTCCAGGCAGACTATGGCTACACCTTC. The encoded protein is CASSFQADYGYTF.

The genes are TRBV19 and TRBJ1-1; a weak D match, TRBD1 (6 bases). CDR1 and CDR2 (germline): LNHDA, SQIVND (reference sequence). V lost 5 bases, J lost 3 bases, and 13 bases lay in between. The CDR3 is 14 residues long. CDR3: CASSAATGYTEAFF. CDR3 bases: TGTGCCAGTAGTGCCGCAACAGGGTACACTGAAGCTTTCTTT.

The chain combines TRBV4-2 with TRBJ1-2; 7 bases line up with TRBD1. This CDR3 is built from 19 residues. Per germline, CDR1 LGHNA and CDR2 YNFKEQ. V lost 0 bases to trimming and J lost 4 bases; unmatched junction nucleotides: 17. The CDR3 DNA follows: TGTGCCAGCAGCCAAGACTGGGACAGCCTCAGCGCGATACTCTATGGCTACACCTTC. This gives the protein CASSQDWDSLSAILYGYTF.

The chain links TRBV7-8 to TRBJ2-7; 10 bases fit TRBD1. V was clipped by 10 bases and J by 3 bases; unmatched bases: 12. CDR1 is SGHVS and CDR2 is FQNEAQ in the germline V gene. This CDR3 has 15 residues. CDR3 coding DNA: TGTGCCACCATAATAGGCCGGGACAGGGGCTACGAGCAGTACTTC. It is translated as CATIIGRDRGYEQYF.

A single count supports this clone. The chain recombines TRBV29-1 with TRBJ2-1, with D perhaps matching TRBD2 (5 bases). There are 14 residues in the CDR3. V was pared by 7 bases and J by 0 bases, with 13 bases between. In germline, CDR1 is SQVTM, CDR2 ANQGSEA. The CDR3 nucleotides read TGCAGCGCTGACGGGATGAGCTCCTACAATGAGCAGTTCTTC. This gives the protein CSADGMSSYNEQFF.

The V gene is TRBV28, the J gene TRBJ2-2; D remains ambiguous. The V end lost 6 bases, the J end lost 4 bases, and 9 bases lay between the germline ends. This CDR3 is 13 amino acids long. Per the germline V gene, CDR1 is MDHEN and CDR2 is SYDVKM. The CDR3 here is CASREVGTGELFF. The DNA of the CDR3 is TGTGCCAGCAGAGAGGTGGGCACCGGGGAGCTGTTTTTT.

The V and J genes are TRBV5-1 and TRBJ2-7; D unclear. Germline V lookup: CDR1 SGHRS, CDR2 YFSETQ. V was clipped by 3 bases and J by 2 bases, with 3 bases between them. This CDR3 comprises 11 residues. The CDR3 nucleotides read TGCGCCAGCAGCTCCACCTACGAGCAGTACTTC. The encoded protein is CASSSTYEQYF.

This chain joins TRBV21-1 and TRBJ1-1; the listed D gene, TRBD1, was not tested against the DNA. TRBV21-1 is labeled a pseudogene. The CDR3 has 13 residues. The CDR3 bases are TGTGCCAGCAGCGGACAGAAGAACACTGAAGCTTTCTTT. Amino acids: CASSGQKNTEAFF.